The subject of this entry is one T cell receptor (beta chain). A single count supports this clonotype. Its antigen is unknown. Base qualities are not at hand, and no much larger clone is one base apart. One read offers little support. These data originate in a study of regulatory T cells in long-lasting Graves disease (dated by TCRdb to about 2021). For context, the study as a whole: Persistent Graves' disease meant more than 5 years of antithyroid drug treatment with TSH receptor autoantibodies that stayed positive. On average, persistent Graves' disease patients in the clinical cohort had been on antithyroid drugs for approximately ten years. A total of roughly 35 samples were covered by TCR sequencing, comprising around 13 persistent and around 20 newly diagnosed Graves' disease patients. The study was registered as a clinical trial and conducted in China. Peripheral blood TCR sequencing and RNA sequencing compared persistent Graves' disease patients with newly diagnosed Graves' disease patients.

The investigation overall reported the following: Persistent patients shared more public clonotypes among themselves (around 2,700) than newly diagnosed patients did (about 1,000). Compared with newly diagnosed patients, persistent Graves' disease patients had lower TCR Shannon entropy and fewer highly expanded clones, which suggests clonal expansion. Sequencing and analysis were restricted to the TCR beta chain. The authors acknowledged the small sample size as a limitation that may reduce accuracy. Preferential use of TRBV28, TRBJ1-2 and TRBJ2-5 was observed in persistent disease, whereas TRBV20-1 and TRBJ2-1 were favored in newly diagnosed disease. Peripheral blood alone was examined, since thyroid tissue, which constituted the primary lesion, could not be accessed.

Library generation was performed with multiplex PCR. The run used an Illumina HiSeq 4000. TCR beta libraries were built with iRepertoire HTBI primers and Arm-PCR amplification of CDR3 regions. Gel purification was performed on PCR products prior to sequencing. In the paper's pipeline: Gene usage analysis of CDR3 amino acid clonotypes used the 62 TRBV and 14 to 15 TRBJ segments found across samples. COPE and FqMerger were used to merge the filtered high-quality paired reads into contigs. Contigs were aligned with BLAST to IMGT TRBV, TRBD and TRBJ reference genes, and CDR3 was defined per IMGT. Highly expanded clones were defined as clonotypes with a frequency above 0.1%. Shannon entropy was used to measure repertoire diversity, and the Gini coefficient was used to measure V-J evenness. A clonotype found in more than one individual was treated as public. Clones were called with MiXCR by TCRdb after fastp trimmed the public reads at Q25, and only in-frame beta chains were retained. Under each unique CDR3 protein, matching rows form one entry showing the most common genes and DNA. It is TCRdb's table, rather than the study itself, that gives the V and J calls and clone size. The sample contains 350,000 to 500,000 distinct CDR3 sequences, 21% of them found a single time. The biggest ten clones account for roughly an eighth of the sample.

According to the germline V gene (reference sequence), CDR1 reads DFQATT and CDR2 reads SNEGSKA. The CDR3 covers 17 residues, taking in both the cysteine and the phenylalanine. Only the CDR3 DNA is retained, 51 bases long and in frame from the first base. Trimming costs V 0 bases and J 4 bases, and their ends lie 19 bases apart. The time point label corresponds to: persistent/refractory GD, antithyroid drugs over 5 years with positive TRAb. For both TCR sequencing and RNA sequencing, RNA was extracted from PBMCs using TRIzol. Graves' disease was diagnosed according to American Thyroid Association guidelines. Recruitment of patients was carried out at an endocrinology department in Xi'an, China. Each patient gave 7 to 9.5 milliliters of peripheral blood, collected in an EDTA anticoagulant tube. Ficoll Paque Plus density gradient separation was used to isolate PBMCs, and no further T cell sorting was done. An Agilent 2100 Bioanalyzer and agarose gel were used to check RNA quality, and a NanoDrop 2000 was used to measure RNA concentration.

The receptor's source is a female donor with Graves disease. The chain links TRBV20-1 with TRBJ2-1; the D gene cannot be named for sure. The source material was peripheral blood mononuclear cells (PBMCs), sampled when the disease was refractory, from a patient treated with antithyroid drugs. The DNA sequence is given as TGCAGTGCTAGAGATCGGACGAGCGCCCCATATTACAATGAGCAGTTCTTC. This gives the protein CSARDRTSAPYYNEQFF.